A selection of T cell receptor beta chains follows, all from one sample in a study of breast tumors, draining lymph nodes, adjacent tissues. TCRdb reprocessed the multiplex PCR reads with MiXCR, giving one entry per CDR3 protein. The sample carries approximately 130,000 distinct CDR3 sequences, approximately 20% recorded once. Sequences were obtained from axillary lymph node tissue. These TCRs come from a female donor with breast cancer. Some clones in this sample may be carry-over from other donors' samples. Both conserved end residues are part of each CDR3. The order of the fields is V gene, CDR3 length, CDR3 protein.

TRBV5-1,15,CASSPGQGGNSPLRF
TRBV6-5,14,CASSSQGGPYEQYF
TRBV10-3,14,CATSTDSNFSPLHF
TRBV6-2/TRBV6-3,13,CASGYLGGQPQHF
TRBV12-3/TRBV12-4,15,CASSSGPGQGHTIYF
TRBV5-1,16,CASSLVRTGGFNEQFF
TRBV6-1,15,CASSEAGRAVDTQYF
TRBV5-1,11,CASSRSDRQFF
TRBV5-8,15,CASSLAGPSSYEQYF
TRBV27,11,CSRDRQETQYF
TRBV27,14,CASSPRTSNYGYTF
TRBV28,16,CASSPRAGAISYEQYF
TRBV9,15,CASSGGGIAGEEQYF
TRBV6-1,14,CASSRQGSFYEQYF
TRBV19,13,CASSRTGKNIQYF
TRBV2,14,CASSARGRWQPQHF
TRBV20-1,13,CSAMMGGTDTQYF
TRBV30,13,CAWKDRGTDTQYF
TRBV3-1,16,CASSLEFRSGANVLTF
TRBV10-3,13,CAIRGRDNNEQFF
TRBV12-3/TRBV12-4,14,CASRSGSSRGGRFF
TRBV6-1,15,CASSGGGVRTDTQYF
TRBV2,12,CASSESDRGRHF
TRBV7-9,13,CASSFIGTDTQYF
TRBV27,14,CASSLSSSHYEQYF
TRBV6-1,15,CASSDRTPGANVLTF
TRBV18,14,CASSPWNSYNEQFF
TRBV7-9,16,CASSLVTSGREETQYF
TRBV12-5,13,CASGYSQGQPQHF
TRBV19,16,CASSMPGQGRGEKLFF
TRBV5-6,15,CASSLGGGRAGELFF
TRBV6-2/TRBV6-3,16,CASSTYGQGRNQPQHF
TRBV3-1,15,CASSQDSGRASEQFF
TRBV6-1,15,CASSDSQGFNYGYTF
TRBV5-1,15,CACSPSGRATETQYF
TRBV4-3,17,CASSQERPGSIDNEQFF
TRBV6-1,18,CASRDPGTGVWDQETQYF
TRBV5-4,13,CASSSLWRGEQFF
TRBV20-1,17,CSATRTSGRVLGETQYF
TRBV20-1,15,CSARPPKGRNNEQFF
TRBV30,13,CAWSVTGVNTQYF
TRBV20-1,13,CSAHTGPWGEQYF
TRBV4-3,13,CASSQEPEGTEFF
TRBV5-1,15,CASSPGQGNSYTQYF
TRBV2,15,CASRGQWGNKNIQYF
TRBV9,16,CASSVGGRLTYNEQFF
TRBV5-6,16,CASSEERRSSYNEQFF
TRBV10-2,15,CASSDRGAGNEKLFF
TRBV3-1,13,CASSQRSFHEQYF